The following is a TCR beta chain sequence with its context. Original analysis: Amplification from reference gene primers served as the basis for estimated nucleated cell counts. The assay was immunoSEQ multiplex PCR, and TCRdb's table has in-frame clones only and misses some. V, J and clone size were drawn from that table, and D and trimming were deduced from the DNA. The top ten hold about 6.8% of the sample, which has over 300,000 clones, 89% seen once. This CDR3 spans 15 amino acids. Trimming took 5 bases from V and 3 from J; bases not matched to a gene: 6. The germline V gene encodes CDR1 KGHDR and CDR2 SFDVKD. These data originate in a study of blood T cell repertoires in COVID-19. Study-level information: Italy, Spain and the United States were the sources of the convalescent and acute COVID-19 samples. Sources were T cells, B-cell-depleted T cells, or PBMCs; the material itself was cDNA or gDNA.

The TCR comes from a man between 18 and 35 years old who had recovered from COVID-19. The sequenced material came from peripheral blood. The chain uses TRBV24-1 and TRBJ2-1; 7 bases are a match to TRBD2. CDR3 amino acids: CATSGSRGIYNEQFF. The CDR3 nucleotides read TGTGCCACCAGTGGCTCGCGGGGGATCTACAATGAGCAGTTCTTC.